The 17 T cell receptor beta chains given below trace back to one sample, sequenced in a study of T cell responses to AZD1222 COVID-19 vaccine. Method: immunoSEQ multiplex PCR; TCRdb's copy keeps in-frame clones and lacks some. Of roughly 140,000 clones listed, 90% to 95% are singletons. The starting material was peripheral blood, obtained on day 0 of AZD1222 vaccination. The receptors originated from an adult in good health.

This sequence joins TRBV7-2 and TRBJ2-3; 7 nucleotides line up with TRBD2. Germline CDR1 SGHTA, CDR2 FQGNSA. The CDR3 contains 15 residues. V was pared by 0 bases and J by 5 bases, with 5 bases of the junction left unmatched. CDR3 sequence: CASSLAGGPGDTQYF. In DNA, the CDR3 is TGTGCCAGCAGCTTAGCGGGAGGGCCTGGAGATACGCAGTATTTT.

The chain employs TRBV27 and TRBJ2-1, with 14 bases that match TRBD2. CDR3 size: 17 residues. With V trimmed by 8 bases and J by 7 bases, 13 bases remained unmatched. Germline CDR1 is MNHEY and CDR2 is SMNVEV (reference sequence). The CDR3 reads CASHGTSGSRLGNEQFF. Written as DNA, the CDR3 is TGTGCCAGCCACGGGACTAGCGGGAGTAGGCTGGGTAATGAGCAGTTCTTC.

This sequence joins TRBV6-5 and TRBJ2-7, with D possibly being TRBD1 (6 bases). Looked up from germline, CDR1 is MNHEY and CDR2 is SVGAGI. V was clipped by 8 bases and J by 1 base, with 18 bases between them. The CDR3 runs to 15 residues. The CDR3: CASSEGEPLSYEQYV. In DNA form, the CDR3 reads TGTGCCAGCTCCGAGGGGGAACCCCTTTCCTACGAGCAGTACGTC.

This clone has a single count. The rearrangement uses TRBV7-9 and TRBJ1-2; no reliable D call. Germline loops: CDR1 SEHNR, CDR2 FQNEAQ (reference sequence). The CDR3 is 14 amino acids. Trimming stripped 5 bases from V and 5 bases from J, with 15 bases between. Here the CDR3 DNA reads TGTGCCAGCAGCCGTTACGAGGACCTATATGGCTACACCTTC. As protein: CASSRYEDLYGYTF.

The rearrangement links TRBV11-2 to TRBJ2-3, with 8 bases matching TRBD1. The CDR3 spans 16 residues. V gave up 2 bases and J gave up 2 bases; unmatched junction bases: 6. Germline CDR1 is SGHAT and CDR2 is FQNNGV. CDR3 DNA sequence: TGTGCCAGCAGCTTATTTGGACAGGGCTACACAGATACGCAGTATTTT. Protein: CASSLFGQGYTDTQYF.

The V and J genes are TRBV12-3 or TRBV12-4 and TRBJ1-1; D gene ambiguous. The CDR3 contains 13 residues. The V and J ends lost 2 bases and 1 base respectively, with 5 bases between them. CDR3 DNA: TGTGCCAGCAGTTTATGGAGGAACACTGAAGCTTTCTTT. Translated: CASSLWRNTEAFF.

This rearrangement joins TRBV7-9 to TRBJ2-3; weak D call: TRBD2 (5 bases). The CDR3 runs 17 residues. The germline V gene has CDR1 SEHNR and CDR2 FQNEAQ (reference sequence). The germline V and J ends were trimmed by 5 bases and 2 bases, with 20 bases remaining between them. The CDR3 coding sequence is TGTGCCAGCAGCCTAGAGGAGGCTGGGTATTTCACAGATACGCAGTATTTT. It translates to CASSLEEAGYFTDTQYF.

The V gene is TRBV10-3, the J gene TRBJ1-2, with D unclear. Trimming took off 1 base at V and 9 bases at J, with 18 bases between the two ends. The length of the CDR3 is 15 residues. The germline V gene has CDR1 ENHRY and CDR2 SYGVKD. In DNA, the CDR3 is TGTGCCATCAGTGAGTGGGAAGGCGTCGAAGGGCGCTACACCTTC. Amino acid sequence: CAISEWEGVEGRYTF.

This chain joins TRBV29-1 and TRBJ1-1; unclear D gene. The CDR3 has 14 residues. Between the trimmed V and J ends, which lost 4 bases and 0 bases, there was a span of 12 bases. Germline V lookup: CDR1 SQVTM, CDR2 ANQGSEA. The CDR3 DNA reads as TGCAGCGTTGCTTTGGGGTTGCTGAACACTGAAGCTTTCTTT. This sequence encodes CSVALGLLNTEAFF. Together with reference TRBV29-1 and TRBJ1-1, the CDR3 gives the full variable domain: SAVISQKPSRDICQRGTSLTIQCQVDSQVTMMFWYRQQPGQSLTLIATANQGSEATYESGFVIDKFPISRPNLTFSTLTVSNMSPEDSSIYLCSVALGLLNTEAFFGQGTRLTVV.

The chain combines TRBV4-3 with TRBJ1-3, with D unresolved. Germline V gives CDR1 LGHNA, CDR2 YSLEER. This CDR3 region has 15 residues. Trimming shortened V by 2 bases and J by 2 bases, and 10 bases separated the two germline ends. The CDR3 DNA reads as TGCGCCAGCAGCCAATGGCCCCAAGCTGGAAACACCATATATTTT. Its translation: CASSQWPQAGNTIYF.

The chain combines TRBV7-6 with TRBJ2-2, with D maybe TRBD2 (6 bases). CDR1 is SGHVS and CDR2 is FNYEAQ in the germline V gene. V lost 1 base and J lost 4, with 16 bases in between. The CDR3 length is 17 residues. The CDR3 DNA is TGTGCCAGCAGCTTAGAAGGCGGGGCGCGGAGCACCGGGGAGCTGTTTTTT. It yields the protein CASSLEGGARSTGELFF.

This chain links TRBV6-2 or TRBV6-3 with TRBJ1-1, with D unclear. V was trimmed by 5 bases and J by 6 bases, leaving 7 bases between them. Germline CDR1 and CDR2: MNHEY and SVGEGT. The CDR3 length is 11 residues. The CDR3 DNA reads TGTGCCAGCAGTATGCTGGCTGAAGCTTTCTTT. The encoded protein is CASSMLAEAFF.

This chain joins TRBV5-3 and TRBJ2-5; 10 bases match TRBD1. TRBV5-3 is filed as an ORF, its function uncertain. CDR3 size: 16 residues. The V and J ends lost 6 bases and 5 bases, in that order; junction bases with no gene match: 13. CDR3 in DNA: TGTGCCAGAACCGGAGGAATTACGGGACAGGGGGAGACCCAGTACTTC. Protein product: CARTGGITGQGETQYF.

This clone was recorded only once. The gene calls are TRBV5-1 and TRBJ2-3, with D hard to call. CDR3 length equals 13 residues. CDR1 and CDR2 (germline): SGHRS, YFSETQ. The V and J ends lost 0 bases and 6 bases respectively, with 8 bases between them. The CDR3 DNA is TGCGCCAGCAGCTTGGGGATCACGGATACGCAGTATTTT. Protein product: CASSLGITDTQYF.

This chain uses TRBV7-2 with TRBJ1-5; 9 bases line up with TRBD1. V lost 4 bases to trimming and J lost 4 bases; unmatched junction nucleotides: 5. In germline, CDR1 is SGHTA, CDR2 FQGNSA. The CDR3 has 15 amino acids. CDR3 region: CASSYLGTGNQPQHF. CDR3 bases: TGTGCCAGCAGCTACCTCGGGACAGGGAATCAGCCCCAGCATTTT. The variable domain in full, completed from reference TRBV7-2 and TRBJ1-5, reads GAGVSQSPSNKVTEKGKDVELRCDPISGHTALYWYRQSLGQGLEFLIYFQGNSAPDKSGLPSDRFSAERTGGSVSTLTIQRTQQEDSAVYLCASSYLGTGNQPQHFGDGTRLSIL.

This chain links TRBV28 with TRBJ1-2, with TRBD1 identical over 9 bases. The CDR3 is 14 amino acids. The trim removed 3 bases at V and 4 bases at J, leaving 3 bases unmatched. Per germline, CDR1 MDHEN and CDR2 SYDVKM. The CDR3 DNA is TGTGCCAGCAGTTTCCCGGACAGGGGCTATGGCTACACCTTC. Its protein is CASSFPDRGYGYTF.

The chain employs TRBV19 and TRBJ1-3; D is undetermined. The CDR3 has 17 residues. From germline, CDR1 is LNHDA and CDR2 SQIVND (reference sequence). The V end was cut by 6 bases, the J end by 0 bases, with 18 bases between. The CDR3 here is CASRAASLGISGNTIYF. The CDR3 DNA is TGTGCCAGTAGGGCAGCCTCATTGGGTATCTCTGGAAACACCATATATTTT.